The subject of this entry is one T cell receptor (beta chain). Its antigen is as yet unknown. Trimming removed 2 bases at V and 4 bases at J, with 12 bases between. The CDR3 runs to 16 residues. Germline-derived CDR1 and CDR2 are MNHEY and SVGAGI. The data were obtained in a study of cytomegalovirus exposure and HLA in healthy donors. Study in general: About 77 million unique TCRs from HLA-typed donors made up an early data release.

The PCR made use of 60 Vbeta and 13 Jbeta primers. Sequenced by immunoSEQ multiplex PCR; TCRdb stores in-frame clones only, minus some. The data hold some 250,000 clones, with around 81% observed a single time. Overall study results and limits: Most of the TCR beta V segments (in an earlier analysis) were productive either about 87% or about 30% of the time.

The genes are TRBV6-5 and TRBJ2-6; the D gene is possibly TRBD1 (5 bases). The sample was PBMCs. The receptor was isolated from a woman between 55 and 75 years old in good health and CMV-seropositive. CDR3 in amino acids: CASSYGIGAGANVLTF. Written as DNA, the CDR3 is TGTGCCAGCAGTTACGGCATAGGGGCCGGGGCCAACGTCCTGACTTTC.